Following are 22 T cell receptor beta chains from one sample sequenced in a study of T cells in Graves' hyperthyroidism and ophthalmopathy. Researchers amplified the TCR beta CDR3 regions from RNA transcripts. An initial round of RT-PCR targeting the TCR CDR3 relied on the HTBI primer set. Using its own MiXCR run on the multiplex PCR reads, TCRdb lists one record per CDR3 protein. The repertoire holds about 400,000 distinct CDR3 sequences, with 15% as singletons. Material for sequencing was blood. All receptors derive from a woman aged 25 to 45 with Graves' hyperthyroidism.

This clonotype was recorded at least ten times. This chain connects TRBV12-3 or TRBV12-4 to TRBJ1-2; D is ambiguous. The CDR3 spans 14 residues. Trimming took 5 bases from V and 6 from J, leaving 16 bases between them. The CDR3 loop is CASSTREGPHGYTF. The CDR3 coding sequence is TGTGCCAGCAGTACCCGGGAGGGCCCACATGGCTACACCTTC.

In its sample, this clonotype was seen a few times. The DNA of the CDR3 is TGCAGTGCCAGCCGGGGCGGGAGAACCTACAATGAGCAGTTCTTC. Protein product: CSASRGGRTYNEQFF. This chain links TRBV20-1 with TRBJ2-1; 7 nucleotides match TRBD2. V lost 6 bases, J lost 2 bases, and 10 bases stayed unmatched. Germline values: CDR1 DFQATT, CDR2 SNEGSKA (reference sequence). The CDR3 has 15 amino acids.

There are many counts of this clonotype. This chain joins TRBV11-2 and TRBJ2-2; TRBD2 matches at 11 bases. There are 15 residues in the CDR3. V shed 8 bases, J shed 8 bases, and the junction held 10 bases outside the gene matches. Germline-derived CDR1 and CDR2 are SGHAT and FQNNGV. CDR3 loop: CASSPSGRQTGELFF. In DNA, the CDR3 is TGTGCCAGCTCCCCTAGCGGGAGGCAAACGGGGGAGCTGTTTTTT.

The rearrangement uses TRBV10-1 and TRBJ1-2; 9 bases agree with TRBD1. The CDR3 extends over 14 amino acids. J was trimmed by 7 bases and V by 4 bases; bases with no gene match: 7. Looked up from germline, CDR1 is WNHNN and CDR2 is SYGVQD (reference sequence). The CDR3 nucleotides read TGCGCCAGCAGTGCCTCGGGACAGGGAGGTGGCTACACCTTC. Translation: CASSASGQGGGYTF.

This chain joins TRBV4-1 and TRBJ2-3, with 9 bases fitting TRBD1. The CDR3 runs to 18 residues. With 0 bases clipped from V and 7 bases from J, the junction kept 14 bases outside the gene matches. Germline assignment: CDR1 MGHRA and CDR2 YSYEKL. The CDR3 loop reads CASSQERGTGTGSNTQYF. As DNA, the CDR3 is TGCGCCAGCAGCCAAGAAAGAGGAACCGGGACAGGGTCAAATACGCAGTATTTT.

This clonotype showed up many times. The rearrangement joins TRBV30 to TRBJ2-1, with TRBD2 as a possible D gene (6 bases). Deletions cut 3 bases from V and 4 bases from J, with 13 bases between. The CDR3 has 14 residues. CDR1 and CDR2 (germline): GTSNPN, SVGIG (reference sequence). In DNA, the CDR3 is TGTGCCTGGAGCCGGGGACTTGGATACAATGAGCAGTTCTTC. Protein: CAWSRGLGYNEQFF.

Here the CDR3 DNA reads TGTGCCACGGGAGACCTGGACACTGAAGCTTTCTTT. Protein sequence: CATGDLDTEAFF. The V gene is TRBV7-9, the J gene TRBJ1-1; unclear D gene. The CDR3 is 12 residues long. Germline values: CDR1 SEHNR, CDR2 FQNEAQ (reference sequence). Trimming shortened V by 10 bases and J by 3 bases, and 12 bases separated the two germline ends.

The CDR3: CASLLAANTEAFF. For the CDR3, the DNA is TGTGCCAGCCTACTGGCGGCGAACACTGAAGCTTTCTTT. The genes are TRBV3-1 and TRBJ1-1; D gene unclear. V lost 8 bases to trimming and J lost 1 base, with 11 bases between them. This CDR3 comprises 13 residues. Looked up from germline, CDR1 is LGHDT and CDR2 is YNNKEL (reference sequence).

The chain couples TRBV20-1 to TRBJ1-2, with D possibly TRBD1 on 6 matching bases. Germline V gene data show CDR1 as DFQATT and CDR2 as SNEGSKA (reference sequence). The V and J ends lost 5 bases and 2 bases respectively, with 9 bases between them. The CDR3 spans 12 residues. CDR3 DNA: TGCAGTGCTTGGACAGAAAACTATGGCTACACCTTC. It is translated as CSAWTENYGYTF.

A single count supports this clonotype. V usage is TRBV28 and J usage is TRBJ1-2, with 7 bases matching TRBD1. The CDR3 covers 15 residues. Germline trimming cut 3 bases from V and 0 bases from J; bases unmatched to any gene: 4. Per the germline V gene, CDR1 is MDHEN and CDR2 is SYDVKM. The CDR3 region is CASSFPGGTNYGYTF. In DNA form, the CDR3 reads TGTGCCAGCAGTTTCCCAGGGGGAACTAACTATGGCTACACCTTC.

This clonotype was seen a handful of times. V and J are TRBV20-1 and TRBJ2-1; D is perhaps TRBD2 (7 bases). With 6 bases removed from V and 3 bases from J, the gap between germline ends came to 9 bases. The CDR3 is 12 amino acids. Germline assignment: CDR1 DFQATT and CDR2 SNEGSKA (reference sequence). The CDR3 is CSAGGDYNEQFF. In DNA form, the CDR3 reads TGCAGTGCAGGGGGGGACTACAATGAGCAGTTCTTC.

This chain joins TRBV18 and TRBJ2-2; 10 nucleotides match TRBD2. V shed 3 bases and J 1 base; nucleotides not matched to a gene: 5. This CDR3 has 17 residues. The germline V gene has CDR1 KGHSH and CDR2 LQKENI. CDR3 residues: CASSPLAGAMNTGELFF. CDR3 bases: TGTGCCAGCTCACCGCTAGCGGGAGCTATGAACACCGGGGAGCTGTTTTTT.

This chain joins TRBV12-3 or TRBV12-4 and TRBJ2-1, with D perhaps TRBD1 or TRBD2 (7 bases each). The CDR3 is 14 amino acids. The V end lost 5 bases, the J end lost 7 bases, and 15 bases lay between the germline ends. CDR3 loop: CASSAQGGWNEQFF. The CDR3 nucleotides are TGTGCCAGCAGTGCCCAGGGGGGGTGGAATGAGCAGTTCTTC.

This clonotype was seen at least ten times. V gene TRBV20-1 combines with J gene TRBJ1-1; a possible D gene is TRBD1 (5 bases). Deletions cut 3 bases from V and 1 base from J, with 12 bases between. CDR3 length: 14 amino acids. CDR1 and CDR2 (germline): DFQATT, SNEGSKA (reference sequence). CDR3 sequence reads: CSARSGGGNTEAFF. The CDR3 DNA reads as TGCAGTGCTAGGTCGGGTGGGGGGAACACTGAAGCTTTCTTT.

This rearrangement joins TRBV28 to TRBJ2-1, with TRBD2 matching over 11 bases. V gave up 10 bases and J gave up 2 bases; unmatched junction bases: 4. The CDR3 length is 14 residues. The germline gives CDR1 MDHEN, CDR2 SYDVKM. The CDR3 region is CATVSGRAYNEQFF. CDR3 DNA: TGTGCCACCGTTAGCGGGAGGGCCTACAATGAGCAGTTCTTC.

This clonotype has just a few counts. This rearrangement joins TRBV7-9 to TRBJ1-1, with 7 bases aligning to TRBD1. V shed 4 bases and J 4 bases; nucleotides not matched to a gene: 6. The CDR3 extends over 14 amino acids. Looked up from germline, CDR1 is SEHNR and CDR2 is FQNEAQ (reference sequence). The CDR3 region has the DNA TGTGCCAGCAGCTACCAGACAGGGAGCACTGAAGCTTTCTTT. This encodes CASSYQTGSTEAFF.

This clonotype was found a few times. The rearrangement links TRBV10-1 to TRBJ2-7; either TRBD1 or TRBD2 may supply D (5 bases each). The germline CDR1 and CDR2 sequences are WNHNN and SYGVQD (reference sequence). The CDR3 totals 14 residues. Trimming took off 0 bases at V and 5 bases at J, with 11 bases between the two ends. The CDR3 region has the DNA TGCGCCAGCAGTGAGTCGACTCGAGGGGACGAGCAGTACTTC. Translating gives CASSESTRGDEQYF.

As regards this clonotype: A read error may be the cause here, since a much bigger clone is one base away. CDR3 coding DNA: TGTGCCAGCGCACCGGGCCGAGGGGCTAGCAGGGAGCAGTACTTC. This gives the protein CASAPGRGASREQYF. This chain uses TRBV6-1 with TRBJ2-7, with D possibly called TRBD1 or TRBD2 (5 bases each). Germline lookup yields CDR1 MNHNS and CDR2 SASEGT. Trimming took off 8 bases at V and 7 bases at J, with 24 bases between the two ends. CDR3 length equals 15 residues.

There are many counts of this clonotype. This sequence joins TRBV27 and TRBJ1-2; tentative D call: TRBD1 (6 bases). CDR1 and CDR2 from the germline V gene are MNHEY and SMNVEV (reference sequence). Trimming shortened V by 1 base and J by 1 base, and 13 bases separated the two germline ends. The CDR3 length is 16 residues. In DNA form, the CDR3 reads TGTGCCAGCAGTTTATTGGGGGGCACTAATAACTATGGCTACACCTTC. Its translation: CASSLLGGTNNYGYTF.

This rearrangement joins TRBV28 to TRBJ2-2, with TRBD2 identical over 8 bases. The CDR3 consists of 17 residues. CDR1 MDHEN and CDR2 SYDVKM come from the germline V gene. The junction had 11 bases not matched to a gene; V was cut back by 6 bases and J by 2 bases. This chain's CDR3 is CASRSMGSGGNTGELFF. In DNA form, the CDR3 reads TGTGCCAGCAGATCGATGGGGAGCGGGGGTAACACCGGGGAGCTGTTTTTT.

This clonotype occurred many times. The V call is TRBV2, the J call TRBJ1-2, with D perhaps matching TRBD1 (5 bases). The CDR3 covers 12 residues. Germline-derived CDR1 and CDR2 are SNHLY and FYNNEI. Trimming pared 6 bases from V and 2 bases from J, leaving 7 bases between. CDR3 protein: CASRAGNYGYTF. The CDR3 DNA is TGTGCCAGCAGGGCAGGGAACTATGGCTACACCTTC.

This clonotype was counted only a few times. The rearrangement links TRBV10-2 to TRBJ1-1; D gene unclear. This CDR3 has 11 residues. Per the germline V gene, CDR1 is WSHSY and CDR2 is SAAADI. V was shortened by 8 bases and J by 5 bases, with 9 bases between the two germline ends. CDR3 amino acids: CASYQKTEAFF. For the CDR3, the DNA is TGCGCCAGCTACCAAAAGACTGAAGCTTTCTTT.